These 21 T cell receptor beta chains were sequenced from one sample in a study of blood T cell repertoires in COVID-19. Using immunoSEQ multiplex PCR, the repertoire was profiled, and TCRdb retains in-frame clones only, with some absent. The table includes roughly 200,000 clones, 83% detected once. The sample taken for sequencing was peripheral blood. The receptors were gathered from a human donor in a cohort sampled during active COVID-19.

In this sample, this clone turned up a few times. The DNA is omitted, as the CDR3 cannot be located on it reliably, and the CDR3 follows TCRdb's listing. The chain links TRBV28 to TRBJ2-1; the DNA was not used to check the table's D call, TRBD2. The CDR3 is 15 amino acids in total, end residues counted. Germline V CDR1 and CDR2: MDHEN, SYDVKM. The CDR3 sequence: CASSSSGGPYNEQFF.

In its sample, this clone was seen once. The V and J genes are TRBV29-1 and TRBJ2-1; weak D call: TRBD2 (5 bases). Germline CDR1 SQVTM, CDR2 ANQGSEA. Trimming cost V 6 bases and J 5 bases, with 26 bases left between them. The CDR3 loop spans 17 amino acids. This CDR3 is CSVDSKIPGIRNNEQFF. CDR3 DNA: TGCAGCGTGGACTCAAAAATTCCCGGGATACGAAACAATGAGCAGTTCTTC.

The V and J genes are TRBV11-1 and TRBJ1-2; tentatively, D is TRBD1 (5 bases). The CDR3 extends over 16 amino acids. The V gene's germline CDR1 is SGHAT and CDR2 FQDESV (reference sequence). Trimming stripped 4 bases from V and 0 bases from J, with 15 bases between. Written as DNA, the CDR3 is TGTGCCAGCAGCTCCCGCGGGGACCCGGCTAACTATGGCTACACCTTC. It encodes CASSSRGDPANYGYTF.

The rearrangement links TRBV5-4 to TRBJ2-7; 14 bases match TRBD2. This CDR3 region has 18 residues. V shed 5 bases, J shed 0 bases, and the junction held 10 bases outside the gene matches. CDR1 is SGHNT and CDR2 is YYREEE in the germline V gene (reference sequence). CDR3 region: CASRSGTSGGRSSYEQYF. In nucleotides, the CDR3 is TGTGCCAGCAGGTCTGGGACTAGCGGGGGCCGGAGCTCCTACGAGCAGTACTTC.

V gene TRBV19 combines with J gene TRBJ2-7; TRBD1 matches at 10 bases. Germline V gives CDR1 LNHDA, CDR2 SQIVND (reference sequence). Trimming cost V 4 bases and J 1 base; bases outside gene matches: 10. The CDR3 spans 17 residues. The CDR3 loop is CASSNPGQGLKSYEQYF. Here the CDR3 DNA reads TGTGCCAGTAGTAATCCGGGACAGGGGCTTAAATCCTACGAGCAGTACTTC.

The rearrangement uses TRBV7-8 and TRBJ2-1, with TRBD2 identical over 9 bases. V was clipped by 4 bases and J by 0 bases; unmatched bases: 13. This CDR3 has 19 amino acids. Per germline, CDR1 SGHVS and CDR2 FQNEAQ. Here the CDR3 reads CASSYPGSGRTISYNEQFF. The CDR3, as DNA: TGTGCCAGCAGCTACCCTGGGAGCGGGAGGACTATCTCCTACAATGAGCAGTTCTTC.

The chain carries TRBV18 and TRBJ1-1, with 7 bases fitting TRBD1. The CDR3 runs to 14 residues. Germline V CDR1 and CDR2: KGHSH, LQKENI. V lost 3 bases, J lost 5 bases, and 6 bases stayed unmatched. CDR3 region: CASSPEQGGTEAFF. The CDR3 DNA follows: TGTGCCAGCTCACCGGAGCAGGGGGGTACTGAAGCTTTCTTT.

The chain employs TRBV28 and TRBJ2-7, with 9 bases matching TRBD1. The CDR3 length is 14 residues. Germline V gene lookup returns CDR1 MDHEN and CDR2 SYDVKM. After removal of 3 bases from V and 5 bases from J, the junction contained 5 bases not matched to a gene. The DNA of the CDR3 is TGTGCCAGCAGTTTTACGGGACAGGGAAACGAGCAGTACTTC. As protein: CASSFTGQGNEQYF.

This clone appeared once. The V and J genes are TRBV2 and TRBJ1-2, with D possibly TRBD1 on 5 matching bases. CDR1 is SNHLY, CDR2 FYNNEI, per germline. Trimming cost V 8 bases and J 6 bases, with 10 bases left between them. The length of the CDR3 is 11 residues. The CDR3 protein is CASPQGDGYTF. As DNA, the CDR3 is TGTGCCAGCCCCCAAGGGGATGGCTACACCTTC.

This clone was picked up one time. This sequence joins TRBV7-2 and TRBJ2-7, with D unresolved. CDR1 and CDR2 from the germline V gene are SGHTA and FQGNSA. With 3 bases removed from V and 6 bases from J, the gap between germline ends came to 12 bases. The CDR3 has 13 residues. In nucleotides, the CDR3 is TGTGCCAGCAGCTTCATGGAGTTTGGCGAGCAGTACTTC. The encoded protein is CASSFMEFGEQYF. The full variable domain, rest sourced from reference TRBV7-2 and TRBJ2-7, is GAGVSQSPSNKVTEKGKDVELRCDPISGHTALYWYRQSLGQGLEFLIYFQGNSAPDKSGLPSDRFSAERTGGSVSTLTIQRTQQEDSAVYLCASSFMEFGEQYFGPGTRLTVT.

CDR3 bases: TGTGCCATCAGTGAGCCCGTCAAGGCGGGGACTGAAGCTTTCTTT. This translates into CAISEPVKAGTEAFF. The chain employs TRBV10-3 and TRBJ1-1; no definite D call. Trimming stripped 2 bases from V and 5 bases from J, with 15 bases between. Germline V gives CDR1 ENHRY, CDR2 SYGVKD. The CDR3 runs to 15 residues.

This chain links TRBV18 with TRBJ1-2, with D uncertain. CDR1 and CDR2 from the germline V gene are KGHSH and LQKENI. Trimming removed 2 bases from V and 2 bases from J, with 9 bases in between. The CDR3 loop spans 14 amino acids. Written as DNA, the CDR3 is TGTGCCAGCTCACCAGAGGCCGACAACTATGGCTACACCTTC. Its protein product is CASSPEADNYGYTF.

In its sample, this clone was seen once. DNA for the CDR3: TGTGCCAGCAGTTCCCTCGGGTCACCCCTCCACTTT. The encoded protein is CASSSLGSPLHF. The V call is TRBV6-5, the J call TRBJ1-6, with D hard to call. Germline CDR1 and CDR2: MNHEY and SVGAGI. V lost 4 bases, J lost 10 bases, and 8 bases lay in between. This CDR3 has 12 residues.

The rearrangement links TRBV13 to TRBJ2-7, with 15 bases that match TRBD2. With V trimmed by 5 bases and J by 3 bases, 2 bases remained unmatched. Germline CDR1 is PRHDT and CDR2 is FYEKMQ (reference sequence). This CDR3 region has 15 residues. The chain's CDR3 is CASSPGLAGGYEQYF. CDR3 DNA sequence: TGTGCCAGCAGCCCGGGACTAGCGGGGGGCTACGAGCAGTACTTC.

V is TRBV7-2 and J is TRBJ1-2; 9 nucleotides agree with TRBD1. This CDR3 has 15 amino acids. Germline CDR1 SGHTA, CDR2 FQGNSA. V was pared by 5 bases and J by 1 base, with 5 bases of the junction left unmatched. CDR3 nucleotide sequence: TGTGCCAGCAGCCCGAGACAGGGGGGTAACTATGGCTACACCTTC. Protein product: CASSPRQGGNYGYTF.

This clone showed up just a few times. The chain has TRBV29-1 and TRBJ1-2; unclear D gene. Germline lookup yields CDR1 SQVTM and CDR2 ANQGSEA. The CDR3 has 11 residues. V was shortened by 3 bases and J by 8 bases, with 10 bases between the two germline ends. Here the CDR3 reads CSVDSSRGYTF. CDR3 DNA: TGCAGCGTTGACTCCAGCAGGGGCTACACCTTC.

This clone was detected a few times. The chain carries TRBV20-1 and TRBJ2-4, with a possible D match to TRBD1 (5 bases). CDR1 DFQATT and CDR2 SNEGSKA come from the germline V gene (reference sequence). This CDR3 comprises 11 residues. Trimming cost V 3 bases and J 6 bases, with 6 bases left between them. CDR3 sequence: CSARQGNIQYF. CDR3 coding DNA: TGCAGTGCTAGGCAGGGAAACATTCAGTACTTC.

The chain uses TRBV6-2 or TRBV6-3 and TRBJ1-5; unclear D gene. CDR3 length: 13 amino acids. V gave up 1 base and J gave up 6 bases, with 7 bases separating them. Per the germline V gene, CDR1 is MNHEY and CDR2 is SVGEGT. CDR3 amino acids: CASSYLGSQPQHF. CDR3 sequence (DNA): TGTGCCAGCAGTTACTTGGGGAGTCAGCCCCAGCATTTT.

This chain links TRBV7-2 with TRBJ1-1; D gene uncertain. The CDR3 runs to 14 residues. Trimming shortened V by 1 base and J by 1 base, and 7 bases separated the two germline ends. Germline CDR1 reads SGHTA; CDR2 reads FQGNSA. The CDR3 nucleotides are TGTGCCAGCAGCTTAGTCGGCGGGAACACTGAAGCTTTCTTT. This translates into CASSLVGGNTEAFF. Combining the CDR3 with reference TRBV7-2 and TRBJ1-1 gives the whole variable domain GAGVSQSPSNKVTEKGKDVELRCDPISGHTALYWYRQSLGQGLEFLIYFQGNSAPDKSGLPSDRFSAERTGGSVSTLTIQRTQQEDSAVYLCASSLVGGNTEAFFGQGTRLTVV.

The V gene is TRBV27, the J gene TRBJ2-6, with D maybe TRBD2 (6 bases). The CDR3 has 16 amino acids. Germline-derived CDR1 and CDR2 are MNHEY and SMNVEV (reference sequence). V was clipped by 3 bases and J by 2 bases, with 11 bases between them. The CDR3 sequence: CASSFLGGAGANVLTF. The DNA for the CDR3 is TGTGCCAGCAGTTTCCTCGGAGGGGCTGGGGCCAACGTCCTGACTTTC. Based on the CDR3 plus reference TRBV27 and TRBJ2-6, the full variable domain is EAQVTQNPRYLITVTGKKLTVTCSQNMNHEYMSWYRQDPGLGLRQIYYSMNVEVTDKGDVPEGYKVSRKEKRNFPLILESPSPNQTSLYFCASSFLGGAGANVLTFGAGSRLTVL.

This sequence joins TRBV24-1 and TRBJ1-2; 7 bases match TRBD1. Unmatched junction bases numbered 2, after V lost 3 bases and J lost 2 bases. Germline V CDR1 and CDR2: KGHDR, SFDVKD. The CDR3 has 14 residues. The CDR3 coding sequence is TGTGCCACCAGTGATCCGGGACAGAACTATGGCTACACCTTC. Its translation is CATSDPGQNYGYTF.